One T cell receptor (beta chain) is described in this entry. The data were obtained in a study of blood T cell repertoires in COVID-19. Study at large: Acute-phase and convalescent COVID-19 samples originated in the United States, Italy and Spain. In each case, the material was cDNA or gDNA derived from T cells, B-cell-depleted T cells, or PBMCs.

Looked up from germline, CDR1 is KGHSH and CDR2 is LQKENI. Trimming pared 3 bases from V and 0 bases from J, leaving 11 bases between. The CDR3 is 15 residues long. In the study's own analysis: Amplification with reference gene primers provided the estimates of nucleated cell counts. Using immunoSEQ multiplex PCR, the repertoire was profiled, and TCRdb retains in-frame clones only, with some absent. D and trimming were read from the DNA, whereas the V and J calls and clone size are those reported in that table. Of around 150,000 clones in the sample, about 72% were seen once. Source material: peripheral blood. This TCR derives from a man in his sixties who had recovered from COVID-19. This chain uses TRBV18 with TRBJ1-1; no clear D. The CDR3 DNA is TGTGCCAGCTCACCTAAGGCGGGGTTGAACACTGAAGCTTTCTTT. Translating gives CASSPKAGLNTEAFF.